This T cell receptor beta chain was retrieved from a study of T cell repertoires in cytomegalovirus infection. Study as a whole: Signatures in public TCR beta sequences pointed to both CMV infection and matching HLA type. Points from the study as a whole: CMV-specific TCR beta clonotypes restricted by HLA-C dominated the ex vivo response.

A note on this clonotype: What it binds is unknown.

The V and J ends lost 3 bases and 7 bases respectively, with 16 bases between them. The CDR3 totals 15 residues. TCRdb re-analysed the reads in MiXCR, keeping a single row per CDR3 protein. The sample has roughly 150,000 distinct CDR3 sequences; 23% are singletons. The source is a human donor in good health (CMV status not recorded). Some clones in this sample may be carry-over from other donors' samples. Sequencing used PBMCs. This chain uses TRBV12-3 or TRBV12-4 with TRBJ1-5; D is perhaps TRBD1 (6 bases). DNA of the CDR3: TGTGCCAGCAGTTTGAGGAACAGGGCGGGACAGCCCCAGCATTTT. Translation: CASSLRNRAGQPQHF.